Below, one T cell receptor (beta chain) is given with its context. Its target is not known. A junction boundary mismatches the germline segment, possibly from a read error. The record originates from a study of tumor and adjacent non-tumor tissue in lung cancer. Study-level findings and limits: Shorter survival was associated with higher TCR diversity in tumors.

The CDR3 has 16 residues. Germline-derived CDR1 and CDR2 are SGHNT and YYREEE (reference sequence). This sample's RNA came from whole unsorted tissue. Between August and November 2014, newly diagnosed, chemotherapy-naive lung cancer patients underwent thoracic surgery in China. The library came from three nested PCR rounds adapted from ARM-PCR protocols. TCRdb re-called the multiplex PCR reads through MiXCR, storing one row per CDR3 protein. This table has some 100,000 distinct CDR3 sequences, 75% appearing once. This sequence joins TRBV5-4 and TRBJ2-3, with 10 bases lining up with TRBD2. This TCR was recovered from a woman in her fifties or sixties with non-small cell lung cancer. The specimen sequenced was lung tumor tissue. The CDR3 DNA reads TGTGCCAGCAGCTGGACTAGCGGTATTCGCACAGATACGCACTATTTT. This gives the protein CASSWTSGIRTDTHYF.